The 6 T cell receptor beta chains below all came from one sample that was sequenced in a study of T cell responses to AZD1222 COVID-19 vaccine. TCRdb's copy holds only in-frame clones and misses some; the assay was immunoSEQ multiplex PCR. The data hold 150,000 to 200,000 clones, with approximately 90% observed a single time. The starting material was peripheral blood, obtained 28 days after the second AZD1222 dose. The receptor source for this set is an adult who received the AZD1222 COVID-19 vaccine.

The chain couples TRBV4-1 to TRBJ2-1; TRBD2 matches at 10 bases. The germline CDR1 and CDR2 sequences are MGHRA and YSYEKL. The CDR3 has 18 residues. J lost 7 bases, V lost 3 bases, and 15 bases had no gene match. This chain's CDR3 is CASSHIARMDSGRNEQFF. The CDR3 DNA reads TGCGCCAGCAGCCACATCGCCAGGATGGATAGCGGGAGGAATGAGCAGTTCTTC.

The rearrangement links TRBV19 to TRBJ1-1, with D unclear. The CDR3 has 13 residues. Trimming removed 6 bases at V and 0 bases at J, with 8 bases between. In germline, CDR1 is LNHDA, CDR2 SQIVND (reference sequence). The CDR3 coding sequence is TGTGCCAGTAGGAGGCAGTTGAACACTGAAGCTTTCTTT. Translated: CASRRQLNTEAFF.

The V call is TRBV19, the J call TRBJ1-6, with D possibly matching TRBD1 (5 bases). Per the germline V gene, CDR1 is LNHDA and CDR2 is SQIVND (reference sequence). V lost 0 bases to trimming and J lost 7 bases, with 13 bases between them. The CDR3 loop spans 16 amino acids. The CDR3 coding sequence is TGTGCCAGTAGTATAGATCAGTGGGGGGTAAATTCACCCCTCCACTTT. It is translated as CASSIDQWGVNSPLHF.

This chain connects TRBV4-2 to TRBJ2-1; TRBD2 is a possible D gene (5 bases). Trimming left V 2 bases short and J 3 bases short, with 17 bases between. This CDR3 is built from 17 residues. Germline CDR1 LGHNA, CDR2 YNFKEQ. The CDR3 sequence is CASSQLLASGDYNEQFF. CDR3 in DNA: TGTGCCAGCAGCCAACTCCTGGCAAGCGGTGACTACAATGAGCAGTTCTTC.

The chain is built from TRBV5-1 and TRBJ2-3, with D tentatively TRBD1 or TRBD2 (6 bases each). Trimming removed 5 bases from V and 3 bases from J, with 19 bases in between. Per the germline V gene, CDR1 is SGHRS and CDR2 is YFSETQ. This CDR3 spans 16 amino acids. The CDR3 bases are TGCGCCAGCAGTCCGTGGGGAACAGGGAGGACAGATACGCAGTATTTT. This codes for CASSPWGTGRTDTQYF.

The CDR3 nucleotides are TGTGCCAGCAGTGAAGGGCCGGACAATCAGCCCCAGCATTTT. Protein product: CASSEGPDNQPQHF. The genes are TRBV6-1 and TRBJ1-5; D not resolved. V lost 1 base to trimming and J lost 3 bases, with 7 bases between them. CDR1 and CDR2 (germline): MNHNS, SASEGT. The CDR3 has 14 residues.